The 2 T cell receptor beta chains below all came from one sample that was sequenced in a study of blood T cell repertoires in COVID-19. Profiling relied on immunoSEQ multiplex PCR, and the TCRdb table lists in-frame clones only, not all of them. The data contain roughly 260,000 clones, over 80% of them singletons. The sample comprised PBMCs or T cells enriched from blood (not recorded which). The origin of the receptors is a woman in her late teens or twenties who had recovered from COVID-19.

The genes are TRBV6-5 and TRBJ1-5; D not certain. Germline V gene lookup returns CDR1 MNHEY and CDR2 SVGAGI. V was cut by 7 bases and J by 5 bases, with 18 bases left in between. The CDR3 sequence is 15 residues long. The CDR3 here is CASIPDFSLHQPQHF. Here the CDR3 DNA reads TGTGCCAGCATACCGGACTTCTCCCTTCATCAGCCCCAGCATTTT.

V gene TRBV10-3 combines with J gene TRBJ2-7, with D hard to call. The CDR3 totals 12 residues. CDR1 is ENHRY and CDR2 is SYGVKD in the germline V gene. Between the trimmed V and J ends, which lost 3 bases and 3 bases, there was a span of 6 bases. The DNA of the CDR3 is TGTGCCATCAGTGACACAAGCTACGAGCAGTACTTC. Translating it yields CAISDTSYEQYF.